The 17 T cell receptor beta chains presented below share a single source sample, sequenced in a study of blood T cell repertoires in COVID-19. The data were produced by immunoSEQ multiplex PCR, yet TCRdb's version contains in-frame clones alone and is incomplete. The table includes approximately 81,000 clones, 89% detected once. Sequences were obtained from peripheral blood. All receptors come from a man between 65 and 85 years old with active or convalescent COVID-19.

The chain couples TRBV7-2 to TRBJ1-2; 8 bases match TRBD1. CDR3 length equals 15 residues. Germline CDR1 and CDR2: SGHTA and FQGNSA. Trimming at V came to 1 base and at J to 6 bases, leaving 7 bases not matched to a gene. The chain's CDR3 is CASSLDQDRADGYTF. CDR3 sequence (DNA): TGTGCCAGCAGCTTAGATCAGGACAGGGCGGATGGCTACACCTTC.

The J gene is TRBJ1-5, the V gene TRBV6-5; D call uncertain. Germline V gene sequence: CDR1 MNHEY, CDR2 SVGAGI. Trimming stripped 6 bases from V and 13 bases from J, with 19 bases between. This CDR3 spans 13 amino acids. The CDR3 sequence: CASSRRFDGRQHF. The CDR3, as DNA: TGTGCCAGCAGCCGCCGGTTTGATGGTCGGCAGCATTTT.

The chain couples TRBV3-1 (or the pseudogene TRBV3-2) to TRBJ2-7, with D possibly being TRBD2 (6 bases). In germline, CDR1 is LGHDT, CDR2 YNNKEL (reference sequence). Trimming removed 1 base from V and 3 bases from J, with 16 bases in between. The CDR3 covers 16 residues. DNA of the CDR3: TGTGCCAGCAGCCAAGGTATCCGGAGGGCGCACTACGAGCAGTACTTC. Its protein product is CASSQGIRRAHYEQYF.

The V and J genes are TRBV7-2 and TRBJ1-5; tentatively, D is TRBD1 (6 bases). Germline V gene sequence: CDR1 SGHTA, CDR2 FQGNSA. V lost 5 bases, J lost 0 bases, and 23 bases lay in between. The CDR3 is made up of 19 amino acids. CDR3 nucleotide sequence: TGTGCCAGCAGCGTTCCCGGGGGGCTGAGGTGTTATAGCAATCAGCCCCAGCATTTT. It translates to CASSVPGGLRCYSNQPQHF.

The rearrangement uses TRBV29-1 and TRBJ1-1, with a possible D match to TRBD1 (6 bases). Trimming removed 4 bases at V and 5 bases at J, with 14 bases between. This CDR3 is built from 13 residues. Germline V gives CDR1 SQVTM, CDR2 ANQGSEA. Here the CDR3 DNA reads TGCAGCGTTGTCTCACAGGGCGGAACTGAAGCTTTCTTT. This encodes CSVVSQGGTEAFF.

This rearrangement joins TRBV2 to TRBJ1-3, with 8 bases matching TRBD1. The CDR3 runs to 14 residues. Germline trimming cut 6 bases from V and 7 bases from J; bases unmatched to any gene: 8. Germline CDR1 SNHLY, CDR2 FYNNEI. The CDR3 spells CASRDRGAGNTIYF. The CDR3 nucleotides are TGTGCCAGCAGAGACAGGGGAGCGGGCAACACCATATATTTT.

The chain is built from TRBV4-2 and TRBJ1-5; tentative D call: TRBD1 (5 bases). This CDR3 spans 17 amino acids. V dropped 1 base and J dropped 0 bases, with 13 bases sitting between them. From germline, CDR1 is LGHNA and CDR2 YNFKEQ. The CDR3 sequence is CASSQGWAQDSNQPQHF. CDR3 nucleotides: TGTGCCAGCAGCCAAGGTTGGGCACAGGATAGCAATCAGCCCCAGCATTTT.

CDR3 sequence reads: CASSPSPPDTQYF. CDR3 nucleotide sequence: TGTGCCAGCAGCCCGTCCCCCCCAGATACGCAGTATTTT. The chain combines TRBV3-1 (or the pseudogene TRBV3-2) with TRBJ2-3; no clear D gene. CDR3 length: 13 residues. V was clipped by 4 bases and J by 4 bases, with 9 bases between them. Germline assignment: CDR1 LGHDT and CDR2 YNNKEL (reference sequence).

This rearrangement joins TRBV7-3 to TRBJ2-7, with D possibly matching TRBD2 (5 bases). The CDR3 runs 13 residues. The ends were cut back, 2 bases at V and 4 bases at J, with 9 bases in the middle. Germline-derived CDR1 and CDR2 are SGHTA and FQGTGA. The DNA of the CDR3 is TGTGCCAGCAGCTTAGTGCCGGGGTACGAGCAGTACTTC. It codes for CASSLVPGYEQYF.

V is TRBV7-7 and J is TRBJ2-2, with 9 bases that match TRBD1. The germline V gene encodes CDR1 SSHAT and CDR2 FNYEAQ (reference sequence). Losses at the gene ends were 5 bases for V and 4 bases for J; bases not matched to a gene: 8. There are 16 residues in the CDR3. As DNA, the CDR3 is TGTGCCAGCAGCAACGCACAGGGGGCGGTCACCGGGGAGCTGTTTTTT. Its protein product is CASSNAQGAVTGELFF. Complete variable domain (other parts from reference TRBV7-7 and TRBJ2-2): GAGVSQSPRYKVTKRGQDVTLRCDPISSHATLYWYQQALGQGPEFLTYFNYEAQPDKSGLPSDRFSAERPEGSISTLTIQRTEQRDSAMYRCASSNAQGAVTGELFFGEGSRLTVL.

CDR3: CASSLQGGNNEKLFF. CDR3 in DNA: TGCGCCAGCAGCTTGCAGGGAGGGAATAATGAAAAACTGTTTTTT. The chain links TRBV5-1 to TRBJ1-4; D might be TRBD1 (5 bases). Germline V gives CDR1 SGHRS, CDR2 YFSETQ. The CDR3 contains 15 residues. Trimming left V 1 base short and J 4 bases short, with 11 bases between.

The V and J genes are TRBV18 and TRBJ2-3; 8 bases are shared with TRBD1. Looked up from germline, CDR1 is KGHSH and CDR2 is LQKENI. V dropped 6 bases and J dropped 3; count of bases not matched to a gene: 5. This CDR3 has 14 residues. The CDR3 DNA follows: TGTGCCAGCTCTTCGACAGGGGATACAGATACGCAGTATTTT. Its translation: CASSSTGDTDTQYF.

This rearrangement joins TRBV2 to TRBJ1-2, with D perhaps TRBD1 (6 bases). CDR1 is SNHLY, CDR2 FYNNEI, per germline. CDR3 length: 13 residues. The V end lost 6 bases, the J end lost 8 bases, and 16 bases lay between the germline ends. CDR3 bases: TGTGCCAGCAGCCCCTCCCGGGACAAGGGCTACACCTTC. Translating gives CASSPSRDKGYTF.

This clone has only one observation. The genes are TRBV4-2 and TRBJ1-4; D is unclear. The V end was cut by 0 bases, the J end by 8 bases, with 13 bases between. CDR1 LGHNA and CDR2 YNFKEQ come from the germline V gene. The CDR3 consists of 15 residues. The CDR3 coding sequence is TGTGCCAGCAGCCAAGATCCAGGTCATGGAGAAAAACTGTTTTTT. Translating it yields CASSQDPGHGEKLFF.

The table lists this clone with a count of one. The rearrangement uses TRBV29-1 and TRBJ2-3, with 9 bases fitting TRBD2. The V and J ends lost 6 bases and 7 bases, in that order; junction bases with no gene match: 14. Germline CDR1 SQVTM, CDR2 ANQGSEA. The CDR3 sequence is 15 residues long. The CDR3 protein is CSVDPAGGPSYTQYF. CDR3 in DNA: TGCAGCGTCGATCCTGCGGGGGGGCCCAGCTATACGCAGTATTTT.

The rearrangement links TRBV5-6 to TRBJ1-2; possibly TRBD1 for D (6 bases). This CDR3 is 16 amino acids long. Germline V gene lookup returns CDR1 SGHDT and CDR2 YYEEEE. V lost 0 bases and J lost 3, with 15 bases in between. The DNA for the CDR3 is TGTGCCAGCAGCTTGGGAGGACGGACAGACTACTATGGCTACACCTTC. Its protein is CASSLGGRTDYYGYTF.

The V call is TRBV15, the J call TRBJ2-7; unclear D gene. This CDR3 is built from 13 residues. CDR1 and CDR2 (germline): LNHNV, YYDKDF (reference sequence). V was pared by 0 bases and J by 4 bases, with 7 bases between. The CDR3 bases are TGTGCCACCAGCAGAGATGCAGAATACGAGCAGTACTTC. Translated: CATSRDAEYEQYF.